This paragraph covers one T cell receptor beta chain sequence. Its specificity is unknown. The data stem from a study of cytomegalovirus exposure and HLA in healthy donors. At the level of the study: Researchers found that about 82% of 350 to 500 genotyped donors fell within the Caucasian-associated ancestry cluster. Findings and caveats of the study: The authors later linked a missense DCLRE1C variant to TCR beta V- and J-gene trimming. In a later analysis, 17,000 or so TCR beta sequences were associated with HLA alleles at 0.05 false discovery rate.

Primers included in the PCR were 60 Vbeta and 13 Jbeta primers. TCRdb's table, derived via immunoSEQ multiplex PCR, lists solely in-frame clones and lacks some. The repertoire holds some 180,000 clones, with roughly 79% as singletons. Germline-derived CDR1 and CDR2 are MNHEY and SVGAGI. V lost 2 bases, J lost 11 bases, and 15 bases lay in between. The CDR3 has 13 amino acids. The V gene is TRBV6-5, the J gene TRBJ1-1; D might be TRBD1 (5 bases). The TCR sequence derives from a male donor in good health and CMV-seronegative. The source material was PBMCs. The CDR3 DNA is TGTGCCAGCAGTTACGGGGATCGGGGGACGGCTTTCTTT. This translates into CASSYGDRGTAFF.